This T cell receptor (beta chain) was observed in a study of cytomegalovirus exposure and HLA in healthy donors. A multiplex PCR was run with 60 Vbeta primers and 13 Jbeta primers. Only in-frame clones appear in the TCRdb table, and some are missing; sequencing was by immunoSEQ multiplex PCR. Among 100,000 to 150,000 clones listed, about four fifths were seen once. V was clipped by 5 bases and J by 4 bases, with 18 bases between them. CDR1 SEHNR and CDR2 FQNEAQ come from the germline V gene (reference sequence). The CDR3 covers 15 residues. Study observations and caveats: Sequencing depth roughly uniform across donors was assumed in presence/absence analyses. It emerged from a later analysis that several of the most significant clusters appeared to be linked to common viral pathogens.

Points on this clone: Its specificity is not known.

Sample: PBMCs. V usage is TRBV7-9 and J usage is TRBJ2-7; maybe TRBD2 (6 bases). The receptor was isolated from a man aged 25 to 45 in good health and CMV-seronegative. This CDR3 reads CASSISGGMAYEQYF. The DNA of the CDR3 is TGTGCCAGCAGCATTTCTGGCGGGATGGCTTACGAGCAGTACTTC.